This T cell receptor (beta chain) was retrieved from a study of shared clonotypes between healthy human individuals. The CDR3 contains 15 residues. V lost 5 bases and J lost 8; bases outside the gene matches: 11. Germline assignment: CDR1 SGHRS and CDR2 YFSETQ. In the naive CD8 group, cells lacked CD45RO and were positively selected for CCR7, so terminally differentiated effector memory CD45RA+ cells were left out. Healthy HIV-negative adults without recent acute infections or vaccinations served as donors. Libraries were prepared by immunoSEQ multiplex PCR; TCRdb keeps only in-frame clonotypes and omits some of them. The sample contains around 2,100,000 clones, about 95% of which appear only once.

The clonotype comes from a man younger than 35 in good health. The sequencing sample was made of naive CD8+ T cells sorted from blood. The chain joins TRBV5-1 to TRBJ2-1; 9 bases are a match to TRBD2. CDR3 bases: TGCGCCAGCAGAATAGACAGACTAGCGGTCGATGAGCAGTTCTTC. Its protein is CASRIDRLAVDEQFF.